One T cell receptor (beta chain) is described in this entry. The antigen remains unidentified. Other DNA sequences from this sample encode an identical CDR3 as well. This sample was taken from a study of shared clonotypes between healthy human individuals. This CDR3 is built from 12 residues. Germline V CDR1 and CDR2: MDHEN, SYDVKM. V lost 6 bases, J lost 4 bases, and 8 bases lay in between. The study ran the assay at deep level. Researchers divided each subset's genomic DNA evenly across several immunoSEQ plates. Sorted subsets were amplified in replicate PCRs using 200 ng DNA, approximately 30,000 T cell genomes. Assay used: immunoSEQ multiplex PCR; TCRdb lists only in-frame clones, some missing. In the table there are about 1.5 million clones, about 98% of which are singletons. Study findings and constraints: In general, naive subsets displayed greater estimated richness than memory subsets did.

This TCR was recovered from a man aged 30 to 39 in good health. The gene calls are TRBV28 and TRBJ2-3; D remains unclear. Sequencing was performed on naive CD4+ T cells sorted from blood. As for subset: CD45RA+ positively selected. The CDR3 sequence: CASSLLSDTQYF. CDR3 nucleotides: TGTGCCAGCAGCCTTTTATCAGATACGCAGTATTTT.